The rows below give T cell receptor beta chains drawn from one sample of a study of cytomegalovirus exposure and HLA in healthy donors. Clones were sequenced by immunoSEQ multiplex PCR, and TCRdb holds only the in-frame ones, with some missing. Of some 140,000 clones in the sample, 76% were seen once. Material: PBMCs. These receptors all come from a female donor in good health and CMV-seropositive. The CDR3 runs from the conserved cysteine through the conserved F or W. A D gene is named only where the DNA matches it firmly. Clone sizes are given selectively: once, few, many, or a class where the clone is expanded.

d_call	v_call	j_call	clone_size	cdr3_aa	cdr3_nt
TRBD2	TRBV7-3	TRBJ2-2	-	CASSSASGGHTGELFF	TGTGCCAGCAGCTCCGCTAGCGGGGGGCACACCGGGGAGCTGTTTTTT
-	TRBV5-1	TRBJ2-5	-	CASSVAAQETQYF	TGCGCCAGCAGCGTAGCAGCTCAAGAGACCCAGTACTTC
TRBD1	TRBV10-2	TRBJ1-1	-	CASTFKGTGGTEAFF	TGCGCCAGCACCTTTAAGGGGACAGGGGGGACTGAAGCTTTCTTT
-	TRBV5-1	TRBJ1-2	-	CASSFEANNYGYTF	TGCGCCAGCAGCTTCGAGGCTAATAACTATGGCTACACCTTC
TRBD1	TRBV11-3	TRBJ2-7	-	CASSYRGQSEQYF	TGTGCCAGCAGCTACCGGGGACAGAGCGAGCAGTACTTC
TRBD2	TRBV5-4	TRBJ2-5	-	CASSTGLAGGLETQYF	TGTGCCAGCAGCACGGGACTAGCGGGGGGGCTCGAGACCCAGTACTTC
TRBD1	TRBV11-2	TRBJ1-1	few	CASSLDWDRGSTFF	TGTGCCAGCAGCTTAGATTGGGACAGGGGGTCGACTTTCTTT
TRBD1	TRBV6-5	TRBJ1-4	-	CASKTGGGEKLFF	TGTGCCAGCAAAACAGGGGGCGGTGAAAAACTGTTTTTT
-	TRBV5-6	TRBJ1-3	-	CASSFRRVSGNTIYF	TGTGCCAGCAGCTTTCGACGGGTCTCTGGAAACACCATATATTTT
-	TRBV7-9	TRBJ2-7	once	CASSTGSYEQYF	TGTGCCAGCAGCACGGGTTCCTACGAGCAGTACTTC
-	TRBV4-1	TRBJ2-7	-	CASSQDGGGSYEQYF	TGCGCCAGCAGCCAAGATGGGGGAGGCTCCTACGAGCAGTACTTC
-	TRBV7-7	TRBJ1-1	-	CASSLLVNTEAFF	TGTGCCAGCAGCTTATTAGTAAACACTGAAGCTTTCTTT
-	TRBV29-1	TRBJ2-3	few	CSVGQGTDTQYF	TGCAGCGTTGGGCAGGGCACAGATACGCAGTATTTT
-	TRBV28	TRBJ2-5	-	CASREAGRETQYF	TGTGCCAGCAGGGAGGCTGGCCGAGAGACCCAGTACTTC
-	TRBV19	TRBJ2-3	-	CASTQLASTDTQYF	TGTGCCAGTACCCAACTAGCTAGCACAGATACGCAGTATTTT
-	TRBV6-1	TRBJ1-4	-	CASRADGTYSEKLFF	TGTGCCAGCAGAGCCGACGGGACTTATAGTGAAAAACTGTTTTTT
-	TRBV9	TRBJ2-1	-	CASSVTAGNYNEQFF	TGTGCCAGCAGCGTAACGGCAGGGAACTACAATGAGCAGTTCTTC
-	TRBV29-1	TRBJ1-1	-	CSVGGAGLTEAFF	TGCAGCGTGGGGGGGGCAGGGCTCACTGAAGCTTTCTTT
TRBD1	TRBV27	TRBJ1-2	-	CASRLTGVDGYTF	TGTGCCAGCAGGTTGACAGGGGTGGATGGCTACACCTTC
TRBD1	TRBV7-9	TRBJ1-3	-	CASSERGTGGNTIYF	TGTGCCAGCAGCGAACGTGGGACAGGGGGAAACACCATATATTTT
-	TRBV11-2	TRBJ2-3	-	CASAGVSPSTDTQYF	TGTGCCAGCGCAGGGGTGAGCCCTAGCACAGATACGCAGTATTTT
-	TRBV27	TRBJ2-2	once	CASSPTRAGELFF	TGTGCCAGCAGCCCCACGAGGGCCGGGGAGCTGTTTTTT
TRBD2	TRBV5-1	TRBJ2-7	few	CASQILAGETYEQYF	TGCGCCAGCCAGATCCTAGCGGGAGAGACCTACGAGCAGTACTTC
-	TRBV6-5	TRBJ1-2	-	CASSYYGQNYGYTF	TGTGCCAGCAGTTATTACGGACAGAACTATGGCTACACCTTC
TRBD2	TRBV7-3	TRBJ2-7	-	CASSFSGGAIDEQYF	TGTGCCAGCAGCTTTAGCGGGGGGGCGATTGACGAGCAGTACTTC
-	TRBV6-5	TRBJ2-3	few	CASSYSGTSTDTQYF	TGTGCCAGCAGTTACTCAGGGACATCCACAGATACGCAGTATTTT
TRBD2	TRBV11-1	TRBJ2-1	-	CASRTSGIDEQFF	TGTGCCAGCAGGACTAGCGGGATCGATGAGCAGTTCTTC
TRBD1	TRBV6-5	TRBJ1-4	-	CASSKDRLRSEKLFF	TGTGCCAGCAGCAAGGACAGGCTGAGAAGTGAAAAACTGTTTTTT
-	TRBV10-3	TRBJ1-2	-	CAIATGNGYGYTF	TGTGCCATTGCCACAGGGAACGGATATGGCTACACCTTC
TRBD1	TRBV7-9	TRBJ2-7	once	CASSSTGAEQYF	TGTGCCAGCAGCTCGACAGGGGCCGAGCAGTACTTC
TRBD1	TRBV10-3	TRBJ1-2	few	CAISEGRGIYGYTF	TGTGCCATCAGTGAAGGCAGGGGGATCTATGGCTACACCTTC
-	TRBV7-3	TRBJ2-3	few	CASSPSNTDTQYF	TGTGCCAGCAGCCCCAGTAACACAGATACGCAGTATTTT
TRBD1	TRBV10-3	TRBJ1-5	once	CAISEGDRGVHQPQHF	TGTGCCATCAGTGAAGGGGACAGGGGAGTCCATCAGCCCCAGCATTTT
-	TRBV5-8	TRBJ1-1	-	CASSLRRNTEAFF	TGTGCCAGCAGCTTAAGGAGGAACACTGAAGCTTTCTTT
TRBD1	TRBV6-5	TRBJ2-7	-	CASSRTGSYEQYF	TGTGCCAGCAGTCGGACAGGTTCCTACGAGCAGTACTTC
-	TRBV21-1	TRBJ2-3	-	CASSKSRRGGTDTQYF	TGTGCCAGCAGCAAAAGCCGGCGGGGGGGCACAGATACGCAGTATTTT
-	TRBV7-9	TRBJ2-7	-	CASSLLGRAYEQYF	TGTGCCAGCAGCTTATTGGGCAGGGCCTACGAGCAGTACTTC
TRBD1	TRBV9	TRBJ2-7	-	CASSVEGGMEQYF	TGTGCCAGCAGCGTAGAAGGGGGCATGGAGCAGTACTTC
-	TRBV21-1	TRBJ2-7	-	CASSNTKRGLYEQYF	TGTGCCAGCAGCAACACAAAGAGGGGGCTGTACGAGCAGTACTTC
-	TRBV28	TRBJ1-3	few	CASSLQGNGNTIYF	TGTGCCAGCAGTTTACAGGGGAACGGAAACACCATATATTTT
TRBD2	TRBV19	TRBJ2-3	-	CASSRTSGGLSTDTQYF	TGTGCCAGTAGTCGGACTAGCGGGGGACTTAGCACAGATACGCAGTATTTT
-	TRBV4-1	TRBJ1-5	few	CASSQDPGQGGQPQHF	TGCGCCAGCAGCCAAGATCCGGGGCAGGGAGGTCAGCCCCAGCATTTT
TRBD1	TRBV6-1	TRBJ1-3	-	CASRDRGREGTIYF	TGTGCCAGCAGGGACAGGGGGCGCGAGGGCACCATATATTTT
TRBD1	TRBV25-1	TRBJ1-2	-	CASSGTGTGGSYTF	TGTGCCAGCAGTGGAACAGGGACAGGCGGGAGCTACACCTTC
-	TRBV6-5	TRBJ2-7	-	CASSYSSGTHYEQYF	TGTGCCAGCAGTTACTCGAGCGGTACTCATTACGAGCAGTACTTC
-	TRBV28	TRBJ2-3	once	CASTVLAHGGPDTQYF	TGTGCCAGTACAGTTCTAGCTCACGGGGGGCCAGATACGCAGTATTTT
TRBD2	TRBV6-6	TRBJ2-1	-	CASSRLAGKQFF	TGTGCCAGCAGTCGATTAGCGGGGAAGCAGTTCTTC
TRBD1	TRBV18	TRBJ2-7	-	CASSPPDRGRHEQYF	TGTGCCAGCTCACCTCCTGACAGGGGGCGACACGAGCAGTACTTC
-	TRBV5-5	TRBJ2-7	-	CASSLAGTREQYF	TGTGCCAGCAGCTTGGCGGGGACTCGGGAGCAGTACTTC
-	TRBV7-9	TRBJ2-1	-	CASSSGQNSYNEQFF	TGTGCCAGCAGCTCAGGACAGAACTCCTACAATGAGCAGTTCTTC
TRBD2	TRBV7-9	TRBJ2-5	-	CASNTPGLQETQYF	TGTGCCAGCAACACCCCGGGACTACAAGAGACCCAGTACTTC
TRBD1	TRBV5-1	TRBJ2-7	-	CASSRDRLNYEQYF	TGCGCCAGCAGCAGGGACAGACTAAACTACGAGCAGTACTTC
-	TRBV10-2	TRBJ1-6	-	CASSAGSYNSPLHF	TGCGCCAGCAGTGCCGGCTCCTATAATTCACCCCTCCACTTT
TRBD2	TRBV27	TRBJ2-7	once	CASRVTSGSTYEQYF	TGTGCCAGCAGAGTGACTAGCGGGAGTACCTACGAGCAGTACTTC
-	TRBV5-5	TRBJ1-1	few	CASSLDWLGTEAFF	TGTGCCAGCAGCTTGGACTGGCTAGGCACTGAAGCTTTCTTT